This TCR beta chain originates from a study of neoadjuvant anti-PD-1 for oral cavity cancer. Overall study context: Nivolumab at 3 mg/kg was mostly given biweekly, three to four doses, pre-surgery. Patients without progression got a fourth dose around day 43.

The patients had HPV-negative, locally advanced oral cavity squamous cell carcinoma. PBMCs were not maintained or expanded in culture before analysis. Method: immunoSEQ multiplex PCR; TCRdb's copy keeps in-frame clones and lacks some. This sample carries 30,000 to 35,000 clones, approximately 90% of them seen once, and the ten largest clones take 3.5%. Looked up from germline, CDR1 is SGDLS and CDR2 is YYNGEE. The CDR3 covers 16 residues. Unmatched junction bases numbered 5, after V lost 0 bases and J lost 2 bases. Specimen: PBMCs, collected before nivolumab (anti-PD-1) treatment. The clonotype originates from a person aged 35-79 years with oral cavity squamous cell carcinoma. The gene calls are TRBV9 and TRBJ1-5, with 7 bases that match TRBD1. CDR3 nucleotides: TGTGCCAGCAGCGTAGGTTCAGGGGGTCGCAATCAGCCCCAGCATTTT. Encoded protein: CASSVGSGGRNQPQHF.